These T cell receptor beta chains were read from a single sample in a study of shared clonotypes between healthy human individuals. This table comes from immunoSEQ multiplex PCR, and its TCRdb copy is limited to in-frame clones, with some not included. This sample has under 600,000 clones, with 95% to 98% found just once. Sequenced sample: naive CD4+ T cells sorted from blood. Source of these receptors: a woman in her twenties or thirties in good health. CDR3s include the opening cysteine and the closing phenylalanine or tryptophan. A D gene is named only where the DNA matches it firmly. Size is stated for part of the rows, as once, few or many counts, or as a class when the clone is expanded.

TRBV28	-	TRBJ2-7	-	TGTGCCAGCAGCCGTCCTCCCGGGACATATTACGAGCAGTACTTC	CASSRPPGTYYEQYF
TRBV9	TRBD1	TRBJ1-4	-	TGTGCCAGCAGCAAGGACAGGGAGAATGAAAAACTGTTTTTT	CASSKDRENEKLFF
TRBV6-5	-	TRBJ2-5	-	TGTGCCAGCAGTTACGCCCGGTCGGGGACCCAGTACTTC	CASSYARSGTQYF
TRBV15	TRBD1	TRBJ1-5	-	TGTGCCACCAGCTTAGACAGGGATCTTCAGCCCCAGCATTTT	CATSLDRDLQPQHF
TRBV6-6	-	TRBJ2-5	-	TGTGCCAGCAGTGCGGGGCGACAGGGCGGCGAGACCCAGTACTTC	CASSAGRQGGETQYF
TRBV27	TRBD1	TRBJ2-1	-	TGTGCCAGCACCCGGGACAGACACTCCTACAATGAGCAGTTCTTC	CASTRDRHSYNEQFF
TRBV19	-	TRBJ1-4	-	TGTGCCAGCAGCTGGACGGATAATGAAAAACTGTTTTTT	CASSWTDNEKLFF
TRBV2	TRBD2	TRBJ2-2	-	TGTGCCAGCAGTCGGGGACTAGCGGGGACGAACACCGGGGAGCTGTTTTTT	CASSRGLAGTNTGELFF
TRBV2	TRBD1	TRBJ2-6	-	TGTGCCAGCAGTACCGGGACAGGGGTTTCTGGGGCCAACGTCCTGACTTTC	CASSTGTGVSGANVLTF
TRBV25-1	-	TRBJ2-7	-	TGTGCCAGCAGTGACCCCGGGTGGTCCGTGAGGGGTAGAAACGAGCAGTACTTC	CASSDPGWSVRGRNEQYF
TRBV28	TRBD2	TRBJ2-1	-	TGTGCCAGCATCTCCCCGCCGGGGGGTAGCCTAGCGGGACGGGATGAGCAGTTCTTC	CASISPPGGSLAGRDEQFF
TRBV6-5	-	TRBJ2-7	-	TGTGCCAGCAGGCGCGACAGAGCCTACGAGCAGTACTTC	CASRRDRAYEQYF
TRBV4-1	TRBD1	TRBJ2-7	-	TGCGCCAGCAGCCATCCCTCCGGGACAGCAGGTCTTAGCGAGCAGTACTTC	CASSHPSGTAGLSEQYF
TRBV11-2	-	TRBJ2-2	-	TGTGCCAGCAGCTTACTCCAGAACACCGGGGAGCTGTTTTTT	CASSLLQNTGELFF
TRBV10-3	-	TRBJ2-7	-	TGTGCCATCAGTGAGGACCTACTCCCCTCCTACGAGCAGTACTTC	CAISEDLLPSYEQYF
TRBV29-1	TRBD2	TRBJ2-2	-	TGCAGCGTTCGGACTAGCGGGAACACCGGGGAGCTGTTTTTT	CSVRTSGNTGELFF
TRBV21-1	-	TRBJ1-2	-	TGTGCCAGCAGCAAAGATGGCAGCCGTCAGGATGGCTACACCTTC	CASSKDGSRQDGYTF
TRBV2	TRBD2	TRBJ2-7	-	TGTGCCAGCATAGCAGCGGGAGCCCCCTACGAGCAGTACTTC	CASIAAGAPYEQYF
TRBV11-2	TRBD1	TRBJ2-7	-	TGTGCCAGCAGCTTAAGGTTAGGACAGGCGAGCTCCTACGAGCAGTACTTC	CASSLRLGQASSYEQYF
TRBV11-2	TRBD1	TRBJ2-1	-	TGTGCCAGCAGTCGACAGGGATTAGAGCAGTTCTTC	CASSRQGLEQFF
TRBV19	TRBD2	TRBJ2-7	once	TGTGCCAGTAGTACGATGGGAGGGCACGAGCAGTACTTC	CASSTMGGHEQYF
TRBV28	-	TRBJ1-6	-	TGTGCCAGCAGTTTAGACGGCATCGGGTCACCCCTCCACTTT	CASSLDGIGSPLHF
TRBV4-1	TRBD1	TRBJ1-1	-	TGCGCCAGCAGCCATCAACAGGGGATACTCATGAACACTGAAGCTTTCTTT	CASSHQQGILMNTEAFF
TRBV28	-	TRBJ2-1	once	TGTGCCAGCAGTTTAATATCTGGGCAGGGCTTTGGCAATGAGCAGTTCTTC	CASSLISGQGFGNEQFF
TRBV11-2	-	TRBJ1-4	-	TGTGCCAGCAGCTCAGGACCCGGACTGAAGAATGAAAAACTGTTTTTT	CASSSGPGLKNEKLFF
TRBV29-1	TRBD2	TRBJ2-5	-	TGCAGCGTAACGGGACTAGCCGGGGAGACCCAGTACTTC	CSVTGLAGETQYF
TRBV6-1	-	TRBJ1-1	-	TGTGCCAGCACCGAGGAGGGGGACACTGAAGCTTTCTTT	CASTEEGDTEAFF
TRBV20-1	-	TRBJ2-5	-	TGCAGTGCTAGAGTAGAGACCCAGTACTTC	CSARVETQYF
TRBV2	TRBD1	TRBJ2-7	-	TGTGCCAGTTTCGACAGGGGTTTCTCCTACGAGCAGTACTTC	CASFDRGFSYEQYF
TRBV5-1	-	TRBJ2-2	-	TGCGCCAGCAGCTTGGTGGGGACCGGGGAGCTGTTTTTT	CASSLVGTGELFF
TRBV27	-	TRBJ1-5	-	TGTGCCAGCAGTCCAGATAGCAATCAGCCCCAGCATTTT	CASSPDSNQPQHF
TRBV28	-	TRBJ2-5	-	TGTGCCAGCAGTTTTTGGGGAATACAGGAGTCACAAGAGACCCAGTACTTC	CASSFWGIQESQETQYF
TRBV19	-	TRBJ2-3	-	TGTGCCAGTAGTACCTCGGAGGGCTACACAGATACGCAGTATTTT	CASSTSEGYTDTQYF
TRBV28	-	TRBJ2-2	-	TGTGCCAGCAGTTTTACCGGCTGGGACTCGCGTACCGGGGAGCTGTTTTTT	CASSFTGWDSRTGELFF
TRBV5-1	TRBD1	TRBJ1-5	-	TGCGCCAGCAGCATCACAGGGGATCAGCCCCAGCATTTT	CASSITGDQPQHF
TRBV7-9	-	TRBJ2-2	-	TGTGCCAGCAGCTTCCGCCTAGCTTACACCGGGGAGCTGTTTTTT	CASSFRLAYTGELFF
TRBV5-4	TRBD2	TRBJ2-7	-	TGTGCCAGCAGCTTGGGCGGGAGGGCCTGGTACGAGCAGTACTTC	CASSLGGRAWYEQYF
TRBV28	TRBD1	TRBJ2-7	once	TGTGCCAGCAGTTTAAGGGGGACAGGGGCCTCCTACGAGCAGTACTTC	CASSLRGTGASYEQYF
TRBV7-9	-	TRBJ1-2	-	TGTGCCAGCAGCCAAACCCCCCAAACAGGTGACTATGGCTACACCTTC	CASSQTPQTGDYGYTF
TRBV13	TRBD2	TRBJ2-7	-	TGTGCCAGCAGCGGCCTCACTAGCGGGGCCTACGAGCAGTACTTC	CASSGLTSGAYEQYF
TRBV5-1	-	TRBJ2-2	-	TGCGCCAGCAGGCAGACAGAGACCGGGGAGCTGTTTTTT	CASRQTETGELFF
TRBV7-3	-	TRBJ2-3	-	TGTGCCAGCAGCCCCTCTCTCTCGCTAAGCACAGATACGCAGTATTTT	CASSPSLSLSTDTQYF
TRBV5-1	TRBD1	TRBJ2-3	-	TGCGCCAGCAGCTTGGTAGGCGGACAGGGTGGTCCAGATACGCAGTATTTT	CASSLVGGQGGPDTQYF
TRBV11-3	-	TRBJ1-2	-	TGTGCCAGCAGCCCGACCCCAGGGCTATATGGCTACACCTTC	CASSPTPGLYGYTF
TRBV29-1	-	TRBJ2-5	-	TGCAGCGTCAGGGGTCTAGAGACCCAGTACTTC	CSVRGLETQYF
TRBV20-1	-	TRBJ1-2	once	TGCAGTGCTAGAAAGTCCTATGGCTACACCTTC	CSARKSYGYTF
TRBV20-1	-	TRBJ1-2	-	TGCAGTGCTAAAGAACAGTATGGCTACACCTTC	CSAKEQYGYTF
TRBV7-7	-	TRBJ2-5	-	TGTGCCAGCAGCTCGGAGATGGGAGATTGGGAGACCCAGTACTTC	CASSSEMGDWETQYF
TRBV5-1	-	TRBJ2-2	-	TGCGCCAGCAGCTTGGGGACTATTAACACCGGGGAGCTGTTTTTT	CASSLGTINTGELFF
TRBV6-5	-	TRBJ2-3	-	TGTGCCAGCAGTTACGGCAGGAGGACGAATACGCAGTATTTT	CASSYGRRTNTQYF
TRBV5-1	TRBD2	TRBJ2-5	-	TGCGCCAGCAGCTTGGTCGGCGGGGAGGGCTCCCAAGAGACCCAGTACTTC	CASSLVGGEGSQETQYF
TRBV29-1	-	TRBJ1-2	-	TGCAGCGTTACTTTTGTGGGACACTCGGCTAACTATGGCTACACCTTC	CSVTFVGHSANYGYTF
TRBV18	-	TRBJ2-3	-	TGTGCCAGCTCACCACAGGTGGGTAGGACAGATACGCAGTATTTT	CASSPQVGRTDTQYF
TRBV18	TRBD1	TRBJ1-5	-	TGTGCCAGCTCCGGGACAGAAGAAAATCAGCCCCAGCATTTT	CASSGTEENQPQHF
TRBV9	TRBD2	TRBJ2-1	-	TGTGCCAGCAGCGTTACGTCGGGCGGGAGGGCCCGGAATGAGCAGTTCTTC	CASSVTSGGRARNEQFF
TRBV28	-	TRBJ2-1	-	TGTGCCAGCAGTTTATTTAACAATTACAATGAGCAGTTCTTC	CASSLFNNYNEQFF
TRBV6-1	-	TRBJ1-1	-	TGTGCCAGCAGTGATAGGGGCGGCACTGAAGCTTTCTTT	CASSDRGGTEAFF
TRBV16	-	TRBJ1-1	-	TGTGCCAGCGGGCCGACCCCCACCTCGGGCACTGAAGCTTTCTTT	CASGPTPTSGTEAFF
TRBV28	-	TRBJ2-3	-	TGTGCCAGCAGGACCCGCGTGGCTCGCACAGATACGCAGTATTTT	CASRTRVARTDTQYF
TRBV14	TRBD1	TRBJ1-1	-	TGTGCCAGCAGCCAAGGACAGGGGGCGGGAGGCACTGAAGCTTTCTTT	CASSQGQGAGGTEAFF